The next 29 T cell receptor beta chains were all read from a single sample in a study of shared clonotypes between healthy human individuals. Clones were sequenced by immunoSEQ multiplex PCR, and TCRdb holds only the in-frame ones, with some missing. Of roughly 2 million clones detected, around 95% appear once; the ten largest clones hold 0.13%. Sequenced: naive CD4+ T cells sorted from blood. The subset here: CD45RA+ positively selected. These receptors originate from a man aged 18 to 30 in good health.

The chain links TRBV6-6 to TRBJ1-2; the match to TRBD1 covers 9 bases. J gave up 7 bases and V 2 bases, and 5 bases lay outside the gene matches. From germline, CDR1 is MNHNY and CDR2 SVGAGI (reference sequence). This CDR3 is built from 14 residues. CDR3 DNA: TGTGCCAGCAGTTACGGACAGGGGATGGGTGGCTACACCTTC. It is translated as CASSYGQGMGGYTF.

A remark on this clone: At the DNA level, this CDR3 is encoded by other sequences in the same sample as well. The gene calls are TRBV11-2 and TRBJ1-2, with unresolved D. With 0 bases removed from V and 4 bases from J, the gap between germline ends came to 9 bases. CDR3 length: 14 residues. Germline lookup yields CDR1 SGHAT and CDR2 FQNNGV. CDR3 nucleotides: TGTGCCAGCAGCTTAGACGCAGGCCTCTATGGCTACACCTTC. Protein product: CASSLDAGLYGYTF.

The chain employs TRBV13 and TRBJ2-7; possible D gene TRBD2, 5 bases. This CDR3 region has 14 residues. CDR1 is PRHDT, CDR2 FYEKMQ, per germline (reference sequence). Trimming left V 5 bases short and J 0 bases short, with 11 bases between. As DNA, the CDR3 is TGTGCCAGCAGCCCCTCGGGGAGCTCCTACGAGCAGTACTTC. Translation: CASSPSGSSYEQYF.

This CDR3 reads CAWDRGVYSPLHF. CDR3 in DNA: TGTGCCTGGGATAGGGGAGTATATTCACCCCTCCACTTT. This rearrangement joins TRBV30 to TRBJ1-6, with D perhaps TRBD1 (5 bases). The CDR3 has 13 residues. CDR1 and CDR2 (germline): GTSNPN, SVGIG (reference sequence). V lost 5 bases and J 8 bases, leaving 13 bases between the germline ends.

The chain recombines TRBV5-1 with TRBJ2-7, with 9 positions matching TRBD1. CDR3 size: 16 residues. V lost 2 bases and J lost 2; bases outside the gene matches: 8. Germline V gene sequence: CDR1 SGHRS, CDR2 YFSETQ. CDR3 DNA sequence: TGCGCCAGCAGCTTTTTACCGGGACAGGGAACCTACGAGCAGTACTTC. Translating gives CASSFLPGQGTYEQYF. Full variable domain (remainder filled in from reference TRBV5-1 and TRBJ2-7): KAGVTQTPRYLIKTRGQQVTLSCSPISGHRSVSWYQQTPGQGLQFLFEYFSETQRNKGNFPGRFSGRQFSNSRSEMNVSTLELGDSALYLCASSFLPGQGTYEQYFGPGTRLTVT.

V and J are TRBV29-1 and TRBJ2-1, with 13 bases lining up with TRBD2. The V gene end was trimmed by 7 bases and the J gene end by 7 bases; junction bases not matched to a gene: 1. Looked up from germline, CDR1 is SQVTM and CDR2 is ANQGSEA. This CDR3 region has 12 residues. The CDR3 DNA reads as TGCAGCGGGACTAGCGGGAGTAATGAGCAGTTCTTC. Its translation: CSGTSGSNEQFF.

The gene calls are TRBV30 and TRBJ1-6; no clear D. Germline V gives CDR1 GTSNPN, CDR2 SVGIG (reference sequence). With 0 bases removed from V and 7 bases from J, the gap between germline ends came to 10 bases. The CDR3 runs to 14 residues. The CDR3 DNA sequence: TGTGCCTGGAGTGTCGGGGTGACGAATTCACCCCTCCACTTT. Encoded protein: CAWSVGVTNSPLHF.

The V gene is TRBV11-2, the J gene TRBJ1-1, with D possibly TRBD1 on 6 matching bases. V was pared by 4 bases and J by 1 base, with 13 bases between. The V gene's germline CDR1 is SGHAT and CDR2 FQNNGV. CDR3 length: 15 residues. CDR3 sequence reads: CASSYSGQPNTEAFF. CDR3 DNA: TGTGCCAGCAGCTACTCGGGACAACCGAACACTGAAGCTTTCTTT.

The V and J genes are TRBV7-3 and TRBJ2-1; 10 positions match TRBD1. The CDR3 is made up of 15 amino acids. Germline trimming cut 4 bases from V and 5 bases from J; bases unmatched to any gene: 5. Germline V gene data show CDR1 as SGHTA and CDR2 as FQGTGA. As DNA, the CDR3 is TGTGCCAGCAGCTGGGACAGGGGAGTCCACAATGAGCAGTTCTTC. Protein product: CASSWDRGVHNEQFF.

V is TRBV5-1 and J is TRBJ1-1; 10 bases fit TRBD1. After removal of 0 bases from V and 3 bases from J, the junction contained 5 bases not matched to a gene. Germline V gives CDR1 SGHRS, CDR2 YFSETQ. This CDR3 spans 16 amino acids. This chain's CDR3 is CASSLGDRGAYTEAFF. The DNA of the CDR3 is TGCGCCAGCAGCTTGGGGGACAGGGGAGCCTACACTGAAGCTTTCTTT.

The chain uses TRBV7-9 and TRBJ2-3; D is possibly TRBD2 (6 bases). Germline loops: CDR1 SEHNR, CDR2 FQNEAQ (reference sequence). The V and J ends lost 5 bases and 2 bases respectively, with 17 bases between them. CDR3 size: 16 residues. CDR3: CASSPSVGGITDTQYF. The DNA of the CDR3 is TGTGCCAGCAGCCCGTCGGTGGGCGGGATCACAGATACGCAGTATTTT.

This chain connects TRBV28 to TRBJ1-5, with D maybe TRBD1 (6 bases). The CDR3 totals 16 residues. The germline CDR1 and CDR2 sequences are MDHEN and SYDVKM. Trimming left V 5 bases short and J 0 bases short, with 14 bases between. The CDR3 DNA reads as TGTGCCAGCAGTACACGACAGGCTAATAGCAATCAGCCCCAGCATTTT. This gives the protein CASSTRQANSNQPQHF. The full variable domain, with the rest looked up from reference TRBV28 and TRBJ1-5, is DVKVTQSSRYLVKRTGEKVFLECVQDMDHENMFWYRQDPGLGLRLIYFSYDVKMKEKGDIPEGYSVSREKKERFSLILESASTNQTSMYLCASSTRQANSNQPQHFGDGTRLSIL.

This clone was detected once. The chain combines TRBV10-1 with TRBJ2-7; 8 bases fit TRBD2. The CDR3 has 17 residues. Germline-derived CDR1 and CDR2 are WNHNN and SYGVQD (reference sequence). Trimming removed 0 bases from V and 3 bases from J; junction bases left unmatched: 10. The CDR3 here is CASSESVSGTSGYEQYF. The CDR3 bases are TGCGCCAGCAGTGAGTCTGTCTCCGGAACTAGCGGCTACGAGCAGTACTTC.

This chain uses TRBV19 with TRBJ1-3, with 9 bases that match TRBD1. J was trimmed by 4 bases and V by 6 bases; bases with no gene match: 10. Germline V CDR1 and CDR2: LNHDA, SQIVND (reference sequence). This CDR3 comprises 16 residues. The CDR3 sequence is CASRPTGGAGGNTIYF. CDR3 nucleotides: TGTGCCAGTAGACCCACAGGGGGCGCCGGCGGAAACACCATATATTTT.

The chain is built from TRBV18 and TRBJ2-2; D uncertain. The germline V gene has CDR1 KGHSH and CDR2 LQKENI. The CDR3 has 15 amino acids. The V and J ends lost 2 bases and 4 bases respectively, with 11 bases between them. CDR3 in DNA: TGTGCCAGCTCACCAAACAGCGATGGCACCGGGGAGCTGTTTTTT. This translates into CASSPNSDGTGELFF.

Worth noting for this clone: Additional DNA sequences in this sample encode the identical CDR3. This chain uses TRBV20-1 with TRBJ2-5; D call uncertain. The CDR3 contains 11 residues. Germline-derived CDR1 and CDR2 are DFQATT and SNEGSKA (reference sequence). Trimming took off 5 bases at V and 5 bases at J, with 9 bases between the two ends. The CDR3 bases are TGCAGTGCTGAGGTCGGGGAGACCCAGTACTTC. This gives the protein CSAEVGETQYF.

This clone showed up just once. The chain is built from TRBV10-3 and TRBJ2-6, with 7 bases matching TRBD1. CDR1 is ENHRY and CDR2 is SYGVKD in the germline V gene. The CDR3 runs to 18 residues. The ends lost 0 bases at V and 0 bases at J; junction bases unmatched: 5. CDR3: CAISESGTAYSGANVLTF. The CDR3 DNA reads as TGTGCCATCAGTGAGTCAGGGACAGCTTACTCTGGGGCCAACGTCCTGACTTTC.

The rearrangement links TRBV7-2 to TRBJ1-2; 8 nucleotides align to TRBD1. Looked up from germline, CDR1 is SGHTA and CDR2 is FQGNSA. The trim removed 6 bases at V and 4 bases at J, leaving 4 bases unmatched. The CDR3 runs 13 residues. The CDR3 sequence: CASRTGQGYGYTF. DNA of the CDR3: TGTGCCAGCAGAACAGGACAGGGCTATGGCTACACCTTC.

Details on this clone: This sample includes further DNA sequences coding for the same CDR3. V is TRBV12-5 and J is TRBJ2-1; D is perhaps TRBD2 (5 bases). This CDR3 has 12 amino acids. Germline CDR1 reads LGHNT; CDR2 reads FRNRAP. Trimming took 4 bases from V and 10 from J, leaving 11 bases between them. The CDR3 nucleotides read TGTGCTAGTGGTTCACCCCCGGGAGAGCAGTTCTTC. This gives the protein CASGSPPGEQFF.

In its sample, this clone was seen once. The chain is built from TRBV27 and TRBJ2-7, with TRBD1 matching over 9 bases. Germline V gene sequence: CDR1 MNHEY, CDR2 SMNVEV (reference sequence). The length of the CDR3 is 15 residues. Trimming cost V 3 bases and J 4 bases; bases outside gene matches: 7. The CDR3 DNA reads as TGTGCCAGCAGTTTTACCGGGACAGGGAAATACGAGCAGTACTTC. It translates to CASSFTGTGKYEQYF.

The chain joins TRBV6-1 to TRBJ2-7; D gene ambiguous. The V gene's germline CDR1 is MNHNS and CDR2 SASEGT. The CDR3 spans 14 residues. The V end lost 6 bases, the J end lost 1 base, and 13 bases lay between the germline ends. The chain's CDR3 is CASRNPGLSYEQYF. CDR3 DNA: TGTGCCAGCAGGAACCCGGGTCTTTCCTACGAGCAGTACTTC.

Details on this clone: At one of its ends the junction is not consistent with the germline gene, which may arise from a read error. The rearrangement links TRBV6-1 to TRBJ2-2; the match to TRBD2 covers 10 bases. CDR3 length: 16 amino acids. The V gene's germline CDR1 is MNHNS and CDR2 SASEGT. CDR3 sequence (DNA): TGTGCCATCAGTGAGTCAAGCGGGAGGGCCACCGGGGAGCTGTTTTTT. This sequence encodes CAISESSGRATGELFF.

This sequence joins TRBV4-1 and TRBJ1-5, with TRBD1 matching over 9 bases. The V gene's germline CDR1 is MGHRA and CDR2 YSYEKL. The CDR3 is made up of 18 amino acids. Unmatched junction bases numbered 8, after V lost 2 bases and J lost 0 bases. CDR3 protein: CASSQPPGTGYSNQPQHF. The DNA of the CDR3 is TGCGCCAGCAGCCAACCTCCTGGGACAGGGTATAGCAATCAGCCCCAGCATTTT.

The rearrangement joins TRBV6-1 to TRBJ1-1; D is perhaps TRBD1 (5 bases). The germline gives CDR1 MNHNS, CDR2 SASEGT. This CDR3 is built from 12 residues. The V and J ends lost 2 bases and 6 bases respectively, with 7 bases between them. CDR3 in amino acids: CASSEWDAEAFF. The CDR3 DNA is TGTGCCAGCAGTGAATGGGACGCTGAAGCTTTCTTT.

J is TRBJ2-7 and V is TRBV7-2; 13 bases map to TRBD2. J lost 4 bases, V lost 3 bases, and 6 bases had no gene match. CDR1 and CDR2 from the germline V gene are SGHTA and FQGNSA. The CDR3 spans 16 residues. In nucleotides, the CDR3 is TGTGCCAGCAGCTTGATGGGGACTAGCGGGAATTACGAGCAGTACTTC. This sequence encodes CASSLMGTSGNYEQYF.

The V and J genes are TRBV30 and TRBJ2-4, with D unresolved. Trimming removed 7 bases from V and 3 bases from J, with 10 bases in between. There are 12 residues in the CDR3. Germline assignment: CDR1 GTSNPN and CDR2 SVGIG (reference sequence). The CDR3 protein is CASEVGKNIQYF. The CDR3 coding sequence is TGTGCCTCCGAAGTGGGCAAAAACATTCAGTACTTC.

The table lists this clone with a count of one. The gene calls are TRBV5-4 and TRBJ1-3; maybe TRBD1 (5 bases). Per germline, CDR1 SGHNT and CDR2 YYREEE (reference sequence). This CDR3 has 16 residues. V lost 4 bases and J 3 bases, leaving 17 bases between the germline ends. Here the CDR3 reads CASSPEEGWIGNTIYF. The CDR3 DNA is TGTGCCAGCAGCCCAGAGGAGGGGTGGATTGGAAACACCATATATTTT.

The chain couples TRBV30 to TRBJ1-2; D gene ambiguous. The CDR3 is 12 residues long. Germline V gives CDR1 GTSNPN, CDR2 SVGIG (reference sequence). V was shortened by 2 bases and J by 5 bases, with 9 bases between the two germline ends. This CDR3 is CAWSTLGYGYTF. CDR3 DNA: TGTGCCTGGAGTACCCTTGGGTATGGCTACACCTTC.

The chain links TRBV11-2 to TRBJ1-2; D is perhaps TRBD1 (5 bases). V was cut by 7 bases and J by 2 bases, with 14 bases left in between. Germline CDR1 SGHAT, CDR2 FQNNGV. The length of the CDR3 is 14 residues. The CDR3 spells CASTLGVRNYGYTF. Written as DNA, the CDR3 is TGTGCCAGCACCTTGGGGGTCCGAAACTATGGCTACACCTTC. Full variable domain (outside the CDR3, taken from reference TRBV11-2 and TRBJ1-2): EAGVAQSPRYKIIEKRQSVAFWCNPISGHATLYWYQQILGQGPKLLIQFQNNGVVDDSQLPKDRFSAERLKGVDSTLKIQPAKLEDSAVYLCASTLGVRNYGYTFGSGTRLTVV.